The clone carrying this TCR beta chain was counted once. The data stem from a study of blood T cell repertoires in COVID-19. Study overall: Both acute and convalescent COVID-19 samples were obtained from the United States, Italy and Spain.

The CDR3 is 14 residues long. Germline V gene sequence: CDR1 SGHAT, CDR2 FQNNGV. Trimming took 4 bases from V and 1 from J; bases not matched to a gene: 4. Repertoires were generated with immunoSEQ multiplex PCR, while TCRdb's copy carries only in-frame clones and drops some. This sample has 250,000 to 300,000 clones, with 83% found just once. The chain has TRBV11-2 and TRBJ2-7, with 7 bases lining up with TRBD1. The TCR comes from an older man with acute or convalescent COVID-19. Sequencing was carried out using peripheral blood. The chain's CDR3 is CASSSGQLSYEQYF. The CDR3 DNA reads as TGTGCCAGCAGCTCGGGACAGTTATCCTACGAGCAGTACTTC.